This T cell receptor (beta chain) was found in a study of CD8 T cells in Susac syndrome. CD8+ and CD4+ T cells circulating in blood were sequenced for TCR beta. TEMRA cells were FACS-enriched, while CD8+ and CD4+ T cells were negatively isolated. The CDR3 is made up of 17 amino acids. Trimming left V 4 bases short and J 8 bases short, with 24 bases between. Germline CDR1 reads SEHNR; CDR2 reads FQNEAQ (reference sequence). Random hexamers were used to reverse transcribe an amount of about 0.45 to 1 ug RNA. Amplification of TCR beta CDR3 was carried out by immunoSEQ multiplex PCR, which covered 54 Vbeta and 13 Jbeta segments. One entry per CDR3 protein, called by TCRdb with MiXCR from the immunoSEQ multiplex PCR reads. The table shows more than 65,000 distinct CDR3 sequences, with 90% to 95% occurring only once.

This sequence was found in a human donor with multiple sclerosis. The specimen sequenced was CD8+ T cells from PBMCs. The chain carries TRBV7-9 and TRBJ1-5; D may be TRBD1 (5 bases). CDR3 region: CASSSMNDGPGGEPQHF. CDR3 bases: TGTGCCAGCAGCTCCATGAACGATGGACCGGGGGGGGAGCCCCAGCATTTT.